The 15 T cell receptor beta chains reported below all come from one sample, sequenced in a study of blood T cells in healthy people across ages. A second PCR, run for roughly 6 to 11 cycles, used a sample-barcoded 5' primer plus a J-beta primer mix. TCRdb reanalysed the 5' RACE reads using MiXCR and keeps one entry per CDR3 protein. The table has about 680,000 distinct CDR3 sequences, 45% to 50% seen once. The material sequenced was blood. Receptor source: a woman aged 60-75 years in good health.

V usage is TRBV20-1 and J usage is TRBJ2-7; D is ambiguous. Trimming removed 0 bases at V and 1 base at J, with 13 bases between. Germline V gene data show CDR1 as DFQATT and CDR2 as SNEGSKA (reference sequence). The CDR3 consists of 15 residues. The CDR3 nucleotides are TGCAGTGCTAGAGAGGTAGTAAGAGTTTCCTACGAGCAGTACTTC. Translation gives CSAREVVRVSYEQYF.

This clonotype was observed a few times. The chain combines TRBV20-1 with TRBJ2-3; 12 bases fit TRBD2. With 4 bases clipped from V and 4 bases from J, the junction kept 9 bases outside the gene matches. The V gene's germline CDR1 is DFQATT and CDR2 SNEGSKA (reference sequence). This CDR3 has 16 amino acids. CDR3 amino acids: CSAKPRLAGDADTQYF. In DNA, the CDR3 is TGCAGTGCTAAGCCCCGACTAGCGGGAGATGCAGATACGCAGTATTTT.

Concerning this clonotype: At one of its ends the junction is not consistent with the germline gene, which may arise from a read error. The rearrangement links TRBV20-1 to TRBJ2-5; TRBD2 matches 12 bases. Germline V gives CDR1 DFQATT, CDR2 SNEGSKA (reference sequence). CDR3 length equals 19 residues. CDR3 nucleotide sequence: TGCAGTGCTAGACGATCCGGATCTAGCGGGAGGGCCCTCCAAGAGATCCAGTACTTC. This gives the protein CSARRSGSSGRALQEIQYF.

At least ten counts were recorded for this clonotype. This chain links TRBV7-9 with TRBJ2-3, with D hard to call. Germline V lookup: CDR1 SEHNR, CDR2 FQNEAQ (reference sequence). The CDR3 length is 13 residues. V was pared by 2 bases and J by 3 bases, with 6 bases between. The CDR3 nucleotides are TGTGCCAGCAGCTTACTATTGACAGATACGCAGTATTTT. Amino acids: CASSLLLTDTQYF.

The genes are TRBV20-1 and TRBJ2-1, with a possible D match to TRBD1 (5 bases). This CDR3 has 16 residues. Trimming removed 0 bases from V and 9 bases from J, with 21 bases in between. Per germline, CDR1 DFQATT and CDR2 SNEGSKA (reference sequence). CDR3 sequence (DNA): TGCAGTGCTAGAGACGACAGTCTAGGTCAGGCCACTGAGCAGTTCTTC. Its protein product is CSARDDSLGQATEQFF.

This clonotype was seen a few times. The CDR3 region has the DNA TGCAGTGCCCCAGACCCCTTCTCCTACAATGAGCAGTTCTTC. Translating it yields CSAPDPFSYNEQFF. The chain employs TRBV20-1 and TRBJ2-1; D remains unclear. The CDR3 consists of 14 residues. Per the germline V gene, CDR1 is DFQATT and CDR2 is SNEGSKA (reference sequence). Trimming removed 6 bases at V and 0 bases at J, with 12 bases between.

The chain couples TRBV7-2 to TRBJ2-5; 11 nucleotides align to TRBD1. The end of the DNA aligns better with TRBJ2-7, so the J call may be wrong. This CDR3 comprises 16 residues. Germline lookup yields CDR1 SGHTA and CDR2 FQGNSA. For the CDR3, the DNA is TGTGCCAGCAGCTTAAGATTGGACAGGGGGCTAGGCGAGCAGTACTTC. Its translation: CASSLRLDRGLGEQYF.

The chain joins TRBV29-1 to TRBJ2-1, with D unclear. Looked up from germline, CDR1 is SQVTM and CDR2 is ANQGSEA. Deletions cut 4 bases from V and 8 bases from J, with 12 bases between. CDR3 length: 12 amino acids. Here the CDR3 reads CSVAYTHDEQFF. Written as DNA, the CDR3 is TGCAGCGTTGCGTATACTCACGATGAGCAGTTCTTC.

The rearrangement joins TRBV7-9 to TRBJ1-1; perhaps TRBD1 as D (5 bases). Germline V gene sequence: CDR1 SEHNR, CDR2 FQNEAQ (reference sequence). The CDR3 length is 14 residues. V lost 5 bases and J 4 bases, leaving 14 bases between the germline ends. Written as DNA, the CDR3 is TGTGCCAGCAGCCCTCAGGGACGCGGCACTGAAGCTTTCTTT. Protein sequence: CASSPQGRGTEAFF.

There are many counts of this clonotype. The chain joins TRBV7-2 to TRBJ2-1; TRBD2 agrees at 7 bases. The CDR3 is made up of 14 amino acids. Germline V gives CDR1 SGHTA, CDR2 FQGNSA. V trimming: 5 bases; J trimming: 15 bases; junction bases outside the gene matches: 16. CDR3 loop: CASSADEKRTSPFF. The CDR3 DNA reads TGTGCCAGCAGCGCAGACGAGAAGCGGACTAGTCCGTTCTTC.

Only a few counts were recorded for this clonotype. This chain links TRBV29-1 with TRBJ1-1; TRBD1 might be the D (5 bases). Per the germline V gene, CDR1 is SQVTM and CDR2 is ANQGSEA. The CDR3 has 13 residues. With 4 bases removed from V and 0 bases from J, the gap between germline ends came to 9 bases. The CDR3 region has the DNA TGCAGCGTTGGGGGCAGAATGAACACTGAAGCTTTCTTT. Translation: CSVGGRMNTEAFF.

This clonotype turned up a few times. V gene TRBV7-2 combines with J gene TRBJ1-5; D is uncertain. This CDR3 comprises 15 residues. V shed 6 bases and J shed 0 bases, with 12 bases lying between them. CDR1 is SGHTA, CDR2 FQGNSA, per germline. The chain's CDR3 is CASRKDGNSNQPQHF. The CDR3 region has the DNA TGTGCCAGCAGGAAGGACGGAAATAGCAATCAGCCCCAGCATTTT.

The chain joins TRBV7-2 to TRBJ2-7; no firm D call. Germline V gene data show CDR1 as SGHTA and CDR2 as FQGNSA. V lost 1 base and J 0 bases, leaving 7 bases between the germline ends. CDR3 length equals 14 residues. CDR3 nucleotides: TGTGCCAGCAGCTTAGAACCAGCCTCCTACGAGCAGTACTTC. It codes for CASSLEPASYEQYF. Together with reference TRBV7-2 and TRBJ2-7, the CDR3 gives the full variable domain: GAGVSQSPSNKVTEKGKDVELRCDPISGHTALYWYRQSLGQGLEFLIYFQGNSAPDKSGLPSDRFSAERTGGSVSTLTIQRTQQEDSAVYLCASSLEPASYEQYFGPGTRLTVT.

This clonotype occurred a few times. The rearrangement uses TRBV2 and TRBJ2-3; D uncertain. V shed 7 bases and J shed 2 bases, with 10 bases lying between them. The CDR3 runs 13 residues. Germline lookup yields CDR1 SNHLY and CDR2 FYNNEI. The CDR3 protein is CASTGEFTDTQYF. Written as DNA, the CDR3 is TGTGCCAGCACTGGGGAATTCACAGATACGCAGTATTTT.

The V and J genes are TRBV20-1 and TRBJ2-3; 7 bases are a match to TRBD2. The germline gives CDR1 DFQATT, CDR2 SNEGSKA (reference sequence). V shed 0 bases and J 6 bases; nucleotides not matched to a gene: 12. The CDR3 has 16 amino acids. The CDR3 sequence: CSARDPTASGGDTQYF. CDR3 sequence (DNA): TGCAGTGCTAGAGATCCAACCGCTAGCGGTGGGGATACGCAGTATTTT.